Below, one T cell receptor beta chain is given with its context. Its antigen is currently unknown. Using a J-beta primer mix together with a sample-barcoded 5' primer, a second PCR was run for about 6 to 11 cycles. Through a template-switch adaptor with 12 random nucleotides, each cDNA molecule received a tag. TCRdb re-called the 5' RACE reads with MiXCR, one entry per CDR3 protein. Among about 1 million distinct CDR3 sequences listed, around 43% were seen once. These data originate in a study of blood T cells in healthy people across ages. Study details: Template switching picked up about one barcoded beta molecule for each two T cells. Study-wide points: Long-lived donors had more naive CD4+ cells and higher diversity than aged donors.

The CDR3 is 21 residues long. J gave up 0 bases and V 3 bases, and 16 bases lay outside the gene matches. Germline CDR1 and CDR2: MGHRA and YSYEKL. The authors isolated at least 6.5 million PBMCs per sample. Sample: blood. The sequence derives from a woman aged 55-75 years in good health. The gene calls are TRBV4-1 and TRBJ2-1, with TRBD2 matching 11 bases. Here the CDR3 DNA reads TGCGCCAGCAGCCATCGGGCTAGCGGGAGGTCCCTTGGAGACTCCTACAATGAGCAGTTCTTC. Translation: CASSHRASGRSLGDSYNEQFF.